The 15 T cell receptor beta chains presented below share a single source sample, sequenced in a study of glioma-infiltrating T cells after dendritic cell vaccination. The time point is: after dendritic cell vaccination, including at tumor progression/relapse. Clones were sequenced by immunoSEQ multiplex PCR, and TCRdb holds only the in-frame ones, with some missing. The profile shows 75,000 to 85,000 clones, roughly 91% of them singletons. The starting material was blood, obtained after dendritic cell vaccination. The source is a human donor with glioblastoma.

CDR3 DNA sequence: TGTGCCAGCAGTGCGGACTGGAGCACTGAAGCTTTCTTT. This codes for CASSADWSTEAFF. The V and J genes are TRBV6-1 and TRBJ1-1; D remains ambiguous. This CDR3 contains 13 residues. Per the germline V gene, CDR1 is MNHNS and CDR2 is SASEGT. V shed 4 bases and J shed 4 bases, with 10 bases lying between them.

The rearrangement joins TRBV21-1 to TRBJ1-2; the listed D gene, TRBD1, was not tested against the DNA. TRBV21-1 is a recognized pseudogene. This CDR3 has 19 residues. For the CDR3, the DNA is TGTGCCAGCAGCAAGGGGTTGGGGACAGGGATTGGGCTGCGATATGGCTACACCTTC. It yields the protein CASSKGLGTGIGLRYGYTF.

The gene calls are TRBV14 and TRBJ2-7, with 8 nucleotides matching TRBD1. Germline V gene sequence: CDR1 SGHDN, CDR2 FVKESK. V shed 2 bases, J shed 6 bases, and the junction held 12 bases outside the gene matches. This CDR3 contains 16 residues. The CDR3 loop reads CASSQRLRGPYPEQYF. The DNA of the CDR3 is TGTGCCAGCAGCCAAAGGCTCAGGGGGCCCTACCCCGAGCAGTACTTC.

V is TRBV5-6 and J is TRBJ1-4, with D tentatively TRBD1 (5 bases). In germline, CDR1 is SGHDT, CDR2 YYEEEE. V lost 7 bases and J 4 bases, leaving 11 bases between the germline ends. This CDR3 has 13 amino acids. In nucleotides, the CDR3 is TGTGCCAGCTCGAGACAGCGTAATGAAAAACTGTTTTTT. The encoded protein is CASSRQRNEKLFF.

The rearrangement links TRBV6-5 to TRBJ2-3; 7 nucleotides align to TRBD1. Germline trimming cut 5 bases from V and 1 base from J; bases unmatched to any gene: 3. Germline CDR1 reads MNHEY; CDR2 reads SVGAGI. This CDR3 spans 14 amino acids. The CDR3 loop reads CASSRTGGTDTQYF. The CDR3 coding sequence is TGTGCCAGCAGTAGGACAGGCGGCACAGATACGCAGTATTTT.

The V and J genes are TRBV7-3 and TRBJ2-7; TRBD2 is a possible D gene (5 bases). The CDR3 loop spans 15 amino acids. V lost 2 bases and J lost 5, with 16 bases in between. Germline CDR1 SGHTA, CDR2 FQGTGA. The CDR3 sequence: CASSLLPGTSNEQYF. The CDR3 nucleotides read TGTGCCAGCAGCTTACTACCGGGAACGAGCAACGAGCAGTACTTC.

The rearrangement links TRBV6-5 to TRBJ2-3; D is perhaps TRBD2 (7 bases). The CDR3 extends over 16 amino acids. Per germline, CDR1 MNHEY and CDR2 SVGAGI. With 1 base removed from V and 3 bases from J, the gap between germline ends came to 14 bases. The CDR3 DNA reads as TGTGCCAGCAGTTACTTGGGGGGGCAGGGTACAGATACGCAGTATTTT. Its protein is CASSYLGGQGTDTQYF.

The V gene is TRBV9, the J gene TRBJ1-2; 8 bases are shared with TRBD1. This CDR3 has 14 amino acids. The J segment lost 6 bases and the V segment lost 4 bases, leaving 8 bases of the junction unmatched. CDR1 and CDR2 from the germline V gene are SGDLS and YYNGEE. The CDR3 loop reads CASSPRQGRDGYTF. Here the CDR3 DNA reads TGTGCCAGCAGCCCACGACAGGGGAGGGATGGCTACACCTTC.

The rearrangement uses TRBV9 and TRBJ1-3; D unresolved. V lost 3 bases and J 0 bases, leaving 7 bases between the germline ends. The CDR3 has 14 residues. Germline lookup yields CDR1 SGDLS and CDR2 YYNGEE. CDR3 in amino acids: CASSDHSSGNTIYF. For the CDR3, the DNA is TGTGCCAGCAGCGACCATAGCTCTGGAAACACCATATATTTT.

The rearrangement uses TRBV19 and TRBJ2-7; no firm D call. There are 14 residues in the CDR3. Per germline, CDR1 LNHDA and CDR2 SQIVND (reference sequence). The ends were cut back, 2 bases at V and 1 base at J, with 9 bases in the middle. In DNA, the CDR3 is TGTGCCAGTAGTATATCCGACACTTCCTACGAGCAGTACTTC. As protein: CASSISDTSYEQYF.

This chain joins TRBV5-1 and TRBJ1-5, with D possibly matching TRBD1 (5 bases). The CDR3 length is 15 residues. The V gene lost 0 bases and the J gene lost 3 bases, with 10 bases spanning the gap. From germline, CDR1 is SGHRS and CDR2 YFSETQ. DNA of the CDR3: TGCGCCAGCAGCTTGGGAACGGGGGTCAATCAGCCCCAGCATTTT. This sequence encodes CASSLGTGVNQPQHF.

This sequence joins TRBV4-2 and TRBJ2-1; possible D gene TRBD1, 6 bases. This CDR3 region has 15 residues. Germline-derived CDR1 and CDR2 are LGHNA and YNFKEQ. Trimming took off 4 bases at V and 4 bases at J, with 14 bases between the two ends. The CDR3 DNA follows: TGTGCCAGCAGCCTCTCCGGACAGACATACAATGAGCAGTTCTTC. Translation: CASSLSGQTYNEQFF.

The chain links TRBV4-2 to TRBJ2-2; 11 nucleotides line up with TRBD1. The CDR3 runs 17 residues. Per the germline V gene, CDR1 is LGHNA and CDR2 is YNFKEQ. With V trimmed by 4 bases and J by 7 bases, 11 bases remained unmatched. The CDR3, as DNA: TGTGCCAGCAGCCCCAGGGCCGGGGACAGGGGGGTCGGGGAGCTGTTTTTT. Protein sequence: CASSPRAGDRGVGELFF.

This chain uses TRBV7-2 with TRBJ2-1; TRBD1 matches 10 bases. The germline CDR1 and CDR2 sequences are SGHTA and FQGNSA. The CDR3 spans 18 residues. With 5 bases clipped from V and 4 bases from J, the junction kept 14 bases outside the gene matches. In DNA, the CDR3 is TGTGCCAGCAGCCTACAACAAACCGGGACAGGGGATTACAATGAGCAGTTCTTC. It translates to CASSLQQTGTGDYNEQFF.

The gene calls are TRBV29-1 and TRBJ2-3; D is unresolved. Germline CDR1 SQVTM, CDR2 ANQGSEA. The CDR3 covers 11 residues. The germline V and J ends were trimmed by 8 bases and 6 bases, with 12 bases remaining between them. For the CDR3, the DNA is TGCAGCCTCCAATTGGGCGATACGCAGTATTTT. It yields the protein CSLQLGDTQYF.